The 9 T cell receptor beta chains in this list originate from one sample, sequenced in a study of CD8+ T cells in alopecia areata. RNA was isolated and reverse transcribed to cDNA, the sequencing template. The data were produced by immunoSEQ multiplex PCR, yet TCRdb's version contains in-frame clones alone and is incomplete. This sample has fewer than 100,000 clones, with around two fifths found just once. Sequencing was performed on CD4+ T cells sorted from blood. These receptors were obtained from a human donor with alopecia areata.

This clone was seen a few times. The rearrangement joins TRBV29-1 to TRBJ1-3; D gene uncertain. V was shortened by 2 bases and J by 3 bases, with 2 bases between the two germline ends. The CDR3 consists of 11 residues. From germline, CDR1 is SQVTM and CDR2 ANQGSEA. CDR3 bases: TGCAGCGTTGAAATTGGAAACACCATATATTTT. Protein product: CSVEIGNTIYF.

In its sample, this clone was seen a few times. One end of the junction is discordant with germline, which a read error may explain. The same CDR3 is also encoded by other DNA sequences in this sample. CDR3 amino acids: CSAEGPERGYTF. The CDR3 region has the DNA TGCAGCGCTGAAGGGCCAGAAAGAGGCTACACCTTC. The rearrangement joins TRBV29-1 to TRBJ1-2, with D unclear. Germline values: CDR1 SQVTM, CDR2 ANQGSEA. The CDR3 length is 12 residues.

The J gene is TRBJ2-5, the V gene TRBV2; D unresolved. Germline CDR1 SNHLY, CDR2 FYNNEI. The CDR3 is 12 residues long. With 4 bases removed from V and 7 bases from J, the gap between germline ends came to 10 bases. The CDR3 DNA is TGTGCCAGCAGTGGATCAGGTGGGACCCAGTACTTC. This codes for CASSGSGGTQYF.

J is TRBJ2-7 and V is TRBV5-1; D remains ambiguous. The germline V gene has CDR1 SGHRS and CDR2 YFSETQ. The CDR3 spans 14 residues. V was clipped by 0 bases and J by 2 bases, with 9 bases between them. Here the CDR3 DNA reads TGCGCCAGCAGCTTGGGCGGAACGACCTACGAGCAGTACTTC. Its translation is CASSLGGTTYEQYF.

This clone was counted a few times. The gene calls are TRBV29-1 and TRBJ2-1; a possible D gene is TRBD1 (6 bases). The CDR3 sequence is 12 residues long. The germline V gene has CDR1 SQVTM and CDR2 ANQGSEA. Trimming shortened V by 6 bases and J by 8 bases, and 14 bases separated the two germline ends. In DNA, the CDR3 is TGCAGCGTGTACTTTGGGGGCGATGAGCAGTTCTTC. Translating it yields CSVYFGGDEQFF.

CDR3 region: CASSTSSGFNEQFF. DNA of the CDR3: TGTGCCAGCTCCACGTCTAGCGGGTTTAATGAGCAGTTCTTC. V gene TRBV18 combines with J gene TRBJ2-1; 8 nucleotides agree with TRBD2. V was clipped by 6 bases and J by 7 bases; unmatched bases: 8. CDR1 is KGHSH, CDR2 LQKENI, per germline. The CDR3 is made up of 14 amino acids.

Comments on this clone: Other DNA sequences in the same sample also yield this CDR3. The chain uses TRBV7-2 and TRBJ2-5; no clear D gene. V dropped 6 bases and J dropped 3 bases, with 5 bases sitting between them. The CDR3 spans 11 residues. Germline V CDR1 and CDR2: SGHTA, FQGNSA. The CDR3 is CASSYEETQYF. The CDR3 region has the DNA TGTGCCAGCAGTTATGAAGAGACCCAGTACTTC.

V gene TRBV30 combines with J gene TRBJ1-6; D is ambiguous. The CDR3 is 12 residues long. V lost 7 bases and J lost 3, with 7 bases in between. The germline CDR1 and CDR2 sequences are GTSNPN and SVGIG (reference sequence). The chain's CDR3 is CAFRDYNSPLHF. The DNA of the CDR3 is TGTGCCTTCCGGGACTATAATTCACCCCTCCACTTT.

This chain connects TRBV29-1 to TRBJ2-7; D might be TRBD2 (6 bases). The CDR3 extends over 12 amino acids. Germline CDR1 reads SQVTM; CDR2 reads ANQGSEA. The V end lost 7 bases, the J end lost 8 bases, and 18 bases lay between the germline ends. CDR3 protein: CSGGERVMQQYF. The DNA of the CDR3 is TGCAGCGGGGGGGAGCGGGTGATGCAGCAGTACTTC.